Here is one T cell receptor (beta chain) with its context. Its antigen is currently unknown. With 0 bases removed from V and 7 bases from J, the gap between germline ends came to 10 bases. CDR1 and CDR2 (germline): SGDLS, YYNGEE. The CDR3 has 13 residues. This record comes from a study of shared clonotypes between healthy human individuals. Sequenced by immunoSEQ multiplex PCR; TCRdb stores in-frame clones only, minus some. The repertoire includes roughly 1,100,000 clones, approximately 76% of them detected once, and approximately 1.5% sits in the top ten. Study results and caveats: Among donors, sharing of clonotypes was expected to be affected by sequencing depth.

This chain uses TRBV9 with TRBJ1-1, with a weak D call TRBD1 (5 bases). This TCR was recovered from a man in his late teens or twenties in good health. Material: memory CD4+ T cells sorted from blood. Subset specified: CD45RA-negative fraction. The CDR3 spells CASSVEPQGEAFF. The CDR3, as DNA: TGTGCCAGCAGCGTAGAACCCCAGGGTGAAGCTTTCTTT. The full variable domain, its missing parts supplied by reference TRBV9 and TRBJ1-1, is DSGVTQTPKHLITATGQRVTLRCSPRSGDLSVYWYQQSLDQGLQFLIQYYNGEERAKGNILERFSAQQFPDLHSELNLSSLELGDSALYFCASSVEPQGEAFFGQGTRLTVV.